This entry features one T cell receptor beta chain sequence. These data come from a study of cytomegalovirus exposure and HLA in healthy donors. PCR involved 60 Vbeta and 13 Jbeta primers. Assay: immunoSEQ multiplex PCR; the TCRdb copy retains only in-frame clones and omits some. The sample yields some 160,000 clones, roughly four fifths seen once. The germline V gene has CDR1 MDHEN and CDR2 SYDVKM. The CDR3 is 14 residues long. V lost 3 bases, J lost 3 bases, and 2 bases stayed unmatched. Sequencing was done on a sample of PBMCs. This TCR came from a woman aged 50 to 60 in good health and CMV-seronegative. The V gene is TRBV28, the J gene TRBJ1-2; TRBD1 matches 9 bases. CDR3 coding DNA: TGTGCCAGCAGTTTTACAGGGGGCGACTATGGCTACACCTTC. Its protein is CASSFTGGDYGYTF.